The sequence of this T cell receptor beta chain was determined in a study of blood T cell repertoires in COVID-19 (dated by TCRdb to about 2020). A note on the overall study: Samples from collaborators originated in the United States, Italy and Spain and spanned both the acute and convalescent phases of COVID-19. The material from the prospective study consisted of cDNA or gDNA derived from T cells, B-cell-depleted T cells, or PBMCs. The dataset comprised deeply sampled blood TCRbeta repertoires from subjects exposed to, actively infected with, or recovered from COVID-19. The repertoires were released in a freely available public database meant as a resource for research on the immune response to SARS-CoV-2. The samples were drawn from two sources: the first 160 participants of the ongoing ImmuneRACE study, and approximately 1,300 subjects contributed by 6 global collaborators. Nearly every sample came with metadata listing a de-identified subject ID, COVID-19 status, age in years and sex. Where available, HLA class I and class II types were taken from metadata supplied by the sample provider and were not determined by assay-based typing. Paper-wide results and their limitations: The amount of clinical and demographic metadata varied by source and participant and was provided uncurated.

The collaborating institutions used their own protocols to collect whole blood in K2EDTA tubes. For TCRbeta analysis, collaborators shipped samples in one of three forms: frozen whole blood, isolated PBMCs, or DNA extracted from either of those sample types. Its CDR3 holds 15 amino acids, cysteine through phenylalanine. Just CDR3 DNA is preserved here, 45 bases in frame from base 1. The germline ends are 11 bases apart after V is trimmed by 5 bases and J by 0 bases. CDR1 and CDR2 (SGHAT, FQNNGV) derive from the germline V gene. The immunoSEQ Assay, a bias-controlled multiplex PCR, was used to amplify TCRbeta CDR3 regions from genomic DNA. In the authors' own workflow: Nucleated cell counts per sample were estimated from amplification of reference gene primers within the assay. To quantify the absolute abundance of each unique TCRbeta CDR3 rearrangement, sequence reads were collapsed and filtered. Productive Simpson clonality was computed per sample as the square root of Simpson's diversity index over productive rearrangements. TCRdb provides this immuneACCESS table in a form limited to in-frame rearrangements. Some clones are lacking; in checked studies, under half of them reflect an unresolved V gene, and why the rest are absent is not known. The D gene and trimming were derived from the DNA, and the V and J assignments and clone size from that table. The sample table lists around 180,000 clones, roughly 85% of them with a count of one. More than 9% of the sample belongs to the ten largest clones.

This clone was seen a handful of times. This receptor's antigen is unknown. Nothing much larger sits one base from this clone, and base qualities are not available. This TCR came from a woman older than 75 with active or convalescent COVID-19. The material sequenced was peripheral blood. Recombination joined TRBV11-2 with TRBJ1-5, and the D gene may be TRBD1, 5 bases matching. The DNA sequence reads TGTGCCAGCAGCGTAACAGGCAATAGCAATCAGCCCCAGCATTTT. It translates as CASSVTGNSNQPQHF.